This is a list of T cell receptor beta chains from one sample in a study of blood T cell repertoires in COVID-19. The table came from immunoSEQ multiplex PCR; TCRdb's copy has only in-frame clones and leaves some out. The sample consists of just over 150,000 clones, roughly 90% of them appearing once. The sequencing sample was made of peripheral blood. Every receptor here comes from a man aged 25-45 years with COVID-19, enrolled during active disease. Both conserved end residues are part of each CDR3. A D gene is named only where the DNA matches it firmly. Clone size is shown for a subset of rows, as once, few, many or a class of expanded clone.

NA,TRBJ1-1,14,TRBV7-9,TRBD1,CASSLNPWRGQAFF,TGTGCCAGCAGCTTAAACCCGTGGAGGGGGCAAGCTTTCTTT
NA,TRBJ1-2,16,TRBV19,TRBD1,CASTPRDRGQNYGYTF,TGTGCCAGTACTCCCCGGGACAGGGGGCAGAACTATGGCTACACCTTC
NA,TRBJ2-3,12,TRBV12-3/TRBV12-4,NA,CASSLGGEKQYF,TGTGCCAGCAGTTTAGGAGGTGAAAAGCAGTATTTT
NA,TRBJ1-5,13,TRBV7-3,NA,CASSLHPGQPQHF,TGTGCCAGCAGCTTACATCCCGGTCAGCCCCAGCATTTT
NA,TRBJ2-7,14,TRBV3-1/TRBV3-2,NA,CASSQTGLTYEQYF,TGTGCCAGCAGCCAAACAGGGCTAACCTACGAGCAGTACTTC
NA,TRBJ2-1,12,TRBV5-4,NA,CASSLLQGEQFF,TGTGCCAGCAGCTTGTTGCAGGGCGAGCAGTTCTTC
NA,TRBJ1-2,13,TRBV9,NA,CASSFTRNYGYTF,TGTGCCAGCAGCTTTACACGTAACTATGGCTACACCTTC
NA,TRBJ1-1,17,TRBV19,NA,CASSAPGTRGGGTEAFF,TGTGCCAGTAGTGCTCCCGGGACCCGGGGCGGGGGCACTGAAGCTTTCTTT
NA,TRBJ2-3,15,TRBV5-1,NA,CASSLYLTSTDTQYF,TGCGCCAGCAGCTTGTACCTGACTAGCACAGATACGCAGTATTTT
NA,TRBJ1-1,16,TRBV4-3,NA,CASSQEIADRQTEAFF,TGCGCCAGCAGCCAAGAGATCGCGGACAGACAAACTGAAGCTTTCTTT
NA,TRBJ2-2,13,TRBV7-6,NA,CASSRGNTGELFF,TGTGCCAGCAGCCGGGGGAACACCGGGGAGCTGTTTTTT
NA,TRBJ2-1,18,TRBV4-3,TRBD1,CASSPTYAETGFNNEQFF,TGCGCCAGCAGCCCAACCTACGCCGAGACAGGGTTCAACAATGAGCAGTTCTTC
NA,TRBJ2-1,11,TRBV20-1,NA,CSARAYNEQFF,TGCAGTGCTAGAGCATACAATGAGCAGTTCTTC
NA,TRBJ1-2,13,TRBV6-5,NA,CASGEGSNYGYTF,TGTGCCAGCGGCGAGGGTTCTAACTATGGCTACACCTTC
NA,TRBJ2-7,14,TRBV27,TRBD2,CASSFGTGGYEQYF,TGTGCCAGCAGTTTCGGAACGGGGGGCTACGAGCAGTACTTC
once,TRBJ1-6,17,TRBV6-2/TRBV6-3,NA,CASSRIAGAGYNSPLHF,TGTGCCAGCAGCCGAATTGCAGGGGCTGGTTATAATTCACCCCTCCACTTT
NA,TRBJ1-1,14,TRBV3-1/TRBV3-2,NA,CASSQDQGNTEAFF,TGTGCCAGCAGCCAAGATCAGGGTAACACTGAAGCTTTCTTT
NA,TRBJ2-1,17,TRBV7-3,TRBD2,CASSPKVGLAGWNEQFF,TGTGCCAGCAGCCCCAAAGTGGGACTAGCGGGGTGGAATGAGCAGTTCTTC
NA,TRBJ1-2,15,TRBV3-1/TRBV3-2,TRBD1,CASSQGGTGDYGYTF,TGTGCCAGCAGCCAAGGAGGGACAGGGGACTATGGCTACACCTTC